This T cell receptor beta chain emerged from a study of glioma-infiltrating T cells. TCR alpha and beta CDR3 regions were amplified from RNA using iRepertoire nested multiplex PCR. Tissue mRNA or PBMC total RNA, about 90-450 ng, went into one-step reverse transcription and amplification. TCRdb recomputed calls from the multiplex PCR reads with MiXCR, one row per CDR3 protein. The sample holds approximately 120,000 distinct CDR3 sequences, under 30% seen once. Comment on this clonotype: The antigen is not known.

The CDR3 is made up of 13 amino acids. V dropped 5 bases and J dropped 4 bases, with 11 bases sitting between them. Germline loops: CDR1 SEHNR, CDR2 FQNEAQ (reference sequence). Study-level findings and limits: Tissue and blood shared very few CDR3 sequences. Gliomas, especially low-grade, showed above-expected tissue-blood divergence; non-neoplastic patients showed below.

Material: glioma tissue, nonneoplastic brain tissue, or PBMCs (not recorded which). The chain is built from TRBV7-9 and TRBJ1-1; D is ambiguous. The receptor was derived from a human donor with low-grade glioma or glioblastoma, undergoing nonglioma brain surgery, or in good health (not recorded which). The CDR3 coding sequence is TGTGCCAGCAGCCTTCGTCAGTTCACTGAAGCTTTCTTT. This codes for CASSLRQFTEAFF.